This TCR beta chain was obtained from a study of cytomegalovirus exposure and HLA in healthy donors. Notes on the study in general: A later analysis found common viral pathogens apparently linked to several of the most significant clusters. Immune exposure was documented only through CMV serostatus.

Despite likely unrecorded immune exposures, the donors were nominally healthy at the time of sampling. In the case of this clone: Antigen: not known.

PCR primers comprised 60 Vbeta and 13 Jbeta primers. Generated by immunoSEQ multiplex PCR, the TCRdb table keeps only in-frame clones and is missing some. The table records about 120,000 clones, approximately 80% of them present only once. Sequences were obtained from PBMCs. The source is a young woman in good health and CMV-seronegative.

Here the CDR3 DNA reads TGCGCCAGCACCAGCGGGAACACCGGGGAGCTGTTTTTT. It encodes CASTSGNTGELFF. The gene calls are TRBV5-1 and TRBJ2-2; possible D gene TRBD2, 5 bases. CDR1 and CDR2 from the germline V gene are SGHRS and YFSETQ. The CDR3 is 13 residues long. The V end lost 6 bases, the J end lost 1 base, and 7 bases lay between the germline ends. The full variable domain, in which reference TRBV5-1 and TRBJ2-2 provide the parts outside the CDR3, is KAGVTQTPRYLIKTRGQQVTLSCSPISGHRSVSWYQQTPGQGLQFLFEYFSETQRNKGNFPGRFSGRQFSNSRSEMNVSTLELGDSALYLCASTSGNTGELFFGEGSRLTVL.